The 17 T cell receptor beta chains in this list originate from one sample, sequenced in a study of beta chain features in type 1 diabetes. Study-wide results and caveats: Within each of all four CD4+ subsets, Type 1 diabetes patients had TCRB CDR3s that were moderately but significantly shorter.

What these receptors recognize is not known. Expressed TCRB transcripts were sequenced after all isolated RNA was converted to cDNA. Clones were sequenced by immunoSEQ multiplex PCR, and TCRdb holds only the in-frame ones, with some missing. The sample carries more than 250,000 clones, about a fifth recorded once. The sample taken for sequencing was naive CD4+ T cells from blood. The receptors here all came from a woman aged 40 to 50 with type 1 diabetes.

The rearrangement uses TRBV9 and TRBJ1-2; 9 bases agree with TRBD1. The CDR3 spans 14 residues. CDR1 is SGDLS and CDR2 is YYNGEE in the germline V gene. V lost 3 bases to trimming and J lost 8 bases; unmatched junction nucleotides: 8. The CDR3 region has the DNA TGTGCCAGCAGCGGGGGGACAGGGAGGGAAGGCTACACCTTC. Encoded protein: CASSGGTGREGYTF.

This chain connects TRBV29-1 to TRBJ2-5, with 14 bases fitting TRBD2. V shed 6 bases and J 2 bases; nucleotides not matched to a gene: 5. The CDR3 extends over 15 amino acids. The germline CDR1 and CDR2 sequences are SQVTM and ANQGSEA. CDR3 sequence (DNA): TGCAGCGTCCAGGGACTAGCGGGAGTACAAGAGACCCAGTACTTC. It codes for CSVQGLAGVQETQYF.

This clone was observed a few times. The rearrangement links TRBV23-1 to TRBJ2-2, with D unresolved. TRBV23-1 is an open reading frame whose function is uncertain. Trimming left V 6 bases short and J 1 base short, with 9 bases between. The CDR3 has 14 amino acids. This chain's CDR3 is CASRDPGNTGELFF. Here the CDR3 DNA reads TGCGCCAGCAGGGATCCGGGGAACACCGGGGAGCTGTTTTTT.

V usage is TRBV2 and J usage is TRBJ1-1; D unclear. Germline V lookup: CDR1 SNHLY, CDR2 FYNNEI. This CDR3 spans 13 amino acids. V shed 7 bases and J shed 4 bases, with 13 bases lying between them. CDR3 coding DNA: TGTGCCAGCACCGGTCAAGGAGGCACTGAAGCTTTCTTT. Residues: CASTGQGGTEAFF.

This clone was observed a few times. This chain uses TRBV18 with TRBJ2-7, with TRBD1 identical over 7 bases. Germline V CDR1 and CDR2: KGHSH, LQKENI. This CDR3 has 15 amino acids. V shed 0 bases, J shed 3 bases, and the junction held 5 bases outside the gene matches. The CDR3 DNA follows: TGTGCCAGCTCACCACCTGGGGACAGCATCTACGAGCAGTACTTC. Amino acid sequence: CASSPPGDSIYEQYF.

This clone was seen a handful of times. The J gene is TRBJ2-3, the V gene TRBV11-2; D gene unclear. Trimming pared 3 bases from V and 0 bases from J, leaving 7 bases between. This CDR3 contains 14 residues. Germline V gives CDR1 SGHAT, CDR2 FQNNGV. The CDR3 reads CASSLGTSTDTQYF. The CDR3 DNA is TGTGCCAGCAGCTTGGGCACTAGCACAGATACGCAGTATTTT.

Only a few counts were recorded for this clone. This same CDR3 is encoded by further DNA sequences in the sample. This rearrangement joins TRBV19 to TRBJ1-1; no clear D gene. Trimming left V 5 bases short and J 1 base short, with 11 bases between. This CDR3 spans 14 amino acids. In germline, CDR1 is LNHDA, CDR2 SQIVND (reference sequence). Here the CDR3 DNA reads TGTGCCAGTAGTCCCCAGATCTCGAACACTGAAGCTTTCTTT. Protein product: CASSPQISNTEAFF. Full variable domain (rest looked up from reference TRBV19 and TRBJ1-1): DGGITQSPKYLFRKEGQNVTLSCEQNLNHDAMYWYRQDPGQGLRLIYYSQIVNDFQKGDIAEGYSVSREKKESFPLTVTSAQKNPTAFYLCASSPQISNTEAFFGQGTRLTVV.

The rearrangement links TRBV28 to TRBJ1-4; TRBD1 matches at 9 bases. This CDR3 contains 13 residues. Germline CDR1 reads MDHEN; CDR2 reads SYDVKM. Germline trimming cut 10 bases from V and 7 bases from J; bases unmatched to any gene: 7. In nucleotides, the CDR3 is TGTGCCATACAGGGGGCGAAATCTGAAAAACTGTTTTTT. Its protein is CAIQGAKSEKLFF.

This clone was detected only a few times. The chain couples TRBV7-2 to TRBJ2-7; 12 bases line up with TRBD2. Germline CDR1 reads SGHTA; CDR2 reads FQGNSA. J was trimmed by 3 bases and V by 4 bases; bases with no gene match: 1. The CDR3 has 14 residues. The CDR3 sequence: CASSWTSGDYEQYF. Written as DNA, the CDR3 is TGTGCCAGCAGCTGGACTAGCGGGGACTACGAGCAGTACTTC. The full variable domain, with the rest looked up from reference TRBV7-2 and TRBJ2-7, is GAGVSQSPSNKVTEKGKDVELRCDPISGHTALYWYRQSLGQGLEFLIYFQGNSAPDKSGLPSDRFSAERTGGSVSTLTIQRTQQEDSAVYLCASSWTSGDYEQYFGPGTRLTVT.

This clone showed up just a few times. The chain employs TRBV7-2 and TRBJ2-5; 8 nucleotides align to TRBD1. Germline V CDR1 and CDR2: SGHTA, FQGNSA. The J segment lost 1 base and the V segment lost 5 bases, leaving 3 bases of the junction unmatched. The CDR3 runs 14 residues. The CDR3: CASSAQGAQETQYF. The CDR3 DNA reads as TGTGCCAGCAGCGCTCAGGGGGCCCAAGAGACCCAGTACTTC.

DNA of the CDR3: TGTGCCAGCAGCTCAAGGGGTACAGATACGCAGTATTTT. Protein: CASSSRGTDTQYF. The genes are TRBV7-9 and TRBJ2-3; D possibly corresponds to TRBD1 (5 bases). Between the trimmed V and J ends, which lost 4 bases and 3 bases, there was a span of 8 bases. CDR1 and CDR2 from the germline V gene are SEHNR and FQNEAQ (reference sequence). This CDR3 contains 13 residues.

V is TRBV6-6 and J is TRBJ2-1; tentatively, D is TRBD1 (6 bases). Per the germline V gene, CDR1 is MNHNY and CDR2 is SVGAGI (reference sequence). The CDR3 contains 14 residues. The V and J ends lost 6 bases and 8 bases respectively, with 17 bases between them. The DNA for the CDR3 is TGTGCCAGCAGCAACCTCATGGGGGCCTATGAGCAGTTCTTC. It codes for CASSNLMGAYEQFF.

The CDR3, as DNA: TGTGCCAGCAGTTGGGACAGGGATTACTATGGCTACACCTTC. This gives the protein CASSWDRDYYGYTF. The chain links TRBV27 to TRBJ1-2, with TRBD1 matching 9 bases. The CDR3 is 14 amino acids. The V gene's germline CDR1 is MNHEY and CDR2 SMNVEV (reference sequence). With V trimmed by 4 bases and J by 3 bases, 3 bases remained unmatched.

CDR3 sequence reads: CSGGVMEGTEAFF. CDR3 nucleotide sequence: TGCAGCGGTGGGGTTATGGAGGGGACTGAAGCTTTCTTT. The chain employs TRBV29-1 and TRBJ1-1, with D possibly being TRBD1 (5 bases). CDR3 length: 13 residues. V was cut by 7 bases and J by 5 bases, with 17 bases left in between. CDR1 is SQVTM and CDR2 is ANQGSEA in the germline V gene.

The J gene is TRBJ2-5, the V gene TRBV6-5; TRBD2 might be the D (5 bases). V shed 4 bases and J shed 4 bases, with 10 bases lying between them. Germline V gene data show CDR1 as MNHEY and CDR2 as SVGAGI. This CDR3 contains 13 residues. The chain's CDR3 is CASSFLARETQYF. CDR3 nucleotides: TGTGCCAGCAGTTTTTTAGCGAGAGAGACCCAGTACTTC.

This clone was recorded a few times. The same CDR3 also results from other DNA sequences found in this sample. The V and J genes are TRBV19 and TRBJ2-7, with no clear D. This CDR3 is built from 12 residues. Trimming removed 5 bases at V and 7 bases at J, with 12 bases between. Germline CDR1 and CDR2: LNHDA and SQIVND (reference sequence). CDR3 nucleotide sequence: TGTGCCAGTAGTTCACCCCCCGGGGAGCAGTACTTC. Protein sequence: CASSSPPGEQYF.

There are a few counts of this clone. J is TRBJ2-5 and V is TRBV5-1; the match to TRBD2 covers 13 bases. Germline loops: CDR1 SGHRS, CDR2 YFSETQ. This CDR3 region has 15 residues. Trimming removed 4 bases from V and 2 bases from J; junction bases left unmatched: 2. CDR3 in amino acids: CASSEGLAGQETQYF. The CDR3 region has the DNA TGCGCCAGCAGCGAGGGACTAGCGGGGCAAGAGACCCAGTACTTC.